These T cell receptor beta chains were read from a single sample in a study of blood T cell repertoires in COVID-19. TCRdb keeps only in-frame clones here, not all; method: immunoSEQ multiplex PCR. Of 150,000 to 200,000 clones listed, roughly 90% are singletons. The sample comprised peripheral blood. The source of these receptors is a woman in her forties or fifties with acute or convalescent COVID-19. CDR3s leave out the opening cysteine and the closing phenylalanine or tryptophan. A D gene is named only where the DNA matches it firmly.

J gene	D gene	V gene	CDR3 protein
TRBJ2-1	-	TRBV5-1	ASSLGLLDEQF
TRBJ2-5	-	TRBV5-6	ASSSAQGRQETQY
TRBJ1-2	-	TRBV5-1	ASSLTGSNYGYT
TRBJ1-1	-	TRBV27	ASQNTAQGNTEAF
TRBJ1-5	TRBD1	TRBV18	ASSPGTGGSNQPQH
TRBJ2-2	-	TRBV30	AWSVGASNTGELF
TRBJ1-5	-	TRBV30	AWSAYRASNSNQPQH
TRBJ1-4	-	TRBV7-8	ASSSLEVGEKLF
TRBJ1-2	-	TRBV18	ASSPIGQILNYGYT
TRBJ2-1	TRBD1	TRBV5-1	ASSLRGGTGGQAEQF
TRBJ2-7	TRBD2	TRBV7-2	ASSVAAGGSYEQY
TRBJ2-5	-	TRBV3-1/TRBV3-2	ASSQDTSGQTQY
TRBJ2-3	TRBD2	TRBV6-5	ASSTGTSPLDTQY
TRBJ1-2	-	TRBV9	ASSPRGGYGYT
TRBJ1-4	TRBD1	TRBV7-2	ASSLSGQAEKLF
TRBJ2-5	-	TRBV27	ASSSQETQY
TRBJ2-3	-	TRBV7-8	ASTIRDSPHTQY
TRBJ2-1	TRBD2	TRBV5-8	ASSSSGMRGYNEQF
TRBJ1-6	TRBD1	TRBV27	ASNLFGTGSSPLH
TRBJ2-7	-	TRBV7-8	ASSLGTGSYEQY
TRBJ2-7	TRBD2	TRBV10-2	AAVRGGAYEQY
TRBJ1-6	-	TRBV6-2/TRBV6-3	ASSTADSPLH
TRBJ1-2	TRBD1	TRBV30	ACPQGARGYGYT
TRBJ2-5	-	TRBV19	ASSGPAALTRETQY
TRBJ2-3	TRBD1	TRBV29-1	SASDREVPDTQY
TRBJ1-1	-	TRBV21-1	ASSKEAGEAF
TRBJ2-3	TRBD2	TRBV25-1	ASSLKSGGPTDTQY
TRBJ2-7	-	TRBV7-2	ASSLANGSGQY
TRBJ1-5	-	TRBV18	ASSPKEYPRSNQPQH
TRBJ1-1	-	TRBV11-3	ASSLDGGGGTEAF
TRBJ1-2	-	TRBV20-1	SASFRADGYT
TRBJ2-3	TRBD2	TRBV10-1	ASSELAGGLDTQY
TRBJ2-1	TRBD2	TRBV19	ASSIDKYPRQGLAGGPNEQF
TRBJ2-4	TRBD1	TRBV7-9	ASSLGGDSPYQY
TRBJ2-4	TRBD1	TRBV5-5	ASSEGQGSNIQY
TRBJ2-7	-	TRBV11-2	ASSFTPYEQY
TRBJ2-1	TRBD2	TRBV14	ASSQDWGGEQF
TRBJ2-1	TRBD2	TRBV9	ASSVGSSGVYNEQF
TRBJ1-5	TRBD1	TRBV19	ASSISGQGVSQPQH
TRBJ1-1	TRBD1	TRBV9	ASSVGVTGAEAF
TRBJ1-5	-	TRBV12-3/TRBV12-4	ASSSGAEQPQH
TRBJ1-1	TRBD1	TRBV6-2/TRBV6-3	ASSWDSIAF
TRBJ1-2	TRBD1	TRBV5-1	ASSFTSGTGDLYGYT
TRBJ2-1	-	TRBV5-4	ASSLGGGVYNEQF
TRBJ2-5	TRBD2	TRBV5-4	ASSLRTSGGFQETQY
TRBJ1-6	-	TRBV3-1/TRBV3-2	ASSLNNSPLH
TRBJ2-7	TRBD2	TRBV25-1	ASSEGGYEQY
TRBJ1-2	-	TRBV19	ASSVQRELYGYT
TRBJ1-2	-	TRBV7-2	ASSSTTISGHGGYT
TRBJ2-1	-	TRBV5-1	ASSFGDNEQF